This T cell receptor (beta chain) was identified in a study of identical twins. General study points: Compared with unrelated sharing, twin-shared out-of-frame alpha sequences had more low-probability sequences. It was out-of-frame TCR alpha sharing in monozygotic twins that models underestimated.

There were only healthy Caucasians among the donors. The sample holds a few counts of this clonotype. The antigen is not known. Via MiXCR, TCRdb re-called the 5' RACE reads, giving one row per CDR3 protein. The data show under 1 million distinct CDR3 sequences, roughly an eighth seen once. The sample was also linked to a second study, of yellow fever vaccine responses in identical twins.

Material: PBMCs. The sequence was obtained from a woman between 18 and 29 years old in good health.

The CDR3 here is CASSYSKREGSTDTQYF. CDR3 DNA: TGTGCCAGCAGTTACTCGAAGCGGGAGGGGAGCACAGATACGCAGTATTTT. The chain joins TRBV6-2 or TRBV6-3 to TRBJ2-3; TRBD2 aligns across 10 bases. Germline V lookup: CDR1 MNHEY, CDR2 SVGEGT. The CDR3 spans 17 residues. V dropped 0 bases and J dropped 0; count of bases not matched to a gene: 3.